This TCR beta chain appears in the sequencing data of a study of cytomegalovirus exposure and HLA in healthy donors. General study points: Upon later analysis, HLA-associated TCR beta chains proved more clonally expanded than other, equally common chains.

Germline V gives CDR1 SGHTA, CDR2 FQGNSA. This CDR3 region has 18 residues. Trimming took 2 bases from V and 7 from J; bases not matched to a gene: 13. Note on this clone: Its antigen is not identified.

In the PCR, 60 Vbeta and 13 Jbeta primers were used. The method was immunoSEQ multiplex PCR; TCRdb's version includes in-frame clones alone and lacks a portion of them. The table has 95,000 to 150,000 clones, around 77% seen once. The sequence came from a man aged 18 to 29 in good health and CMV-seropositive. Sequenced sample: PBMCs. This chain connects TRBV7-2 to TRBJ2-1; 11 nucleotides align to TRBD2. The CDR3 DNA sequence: TGTGCCAGCAGCTTATTCCTAGCGGGGGGTTCGGCAAGGAATGAGCAGTTCTTC. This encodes CASSLFLAGGSARNEQFF.